These T cell receptor beta chains were read from a single sample in a study of OX40 agonist ivuxolimab in advanced cancers. Profiled with immunoSEQ multiplex PCR; TCRdb holds only in-frame clones, not every one. There are 14,000 or so clones in the sample; 82% occur only once, and around 45% lies in the top ten. The sequencing here drew on CD4+ or CD8+ T cells sorted from blood, taken in a trial of the OX40 agonist ivuxolimab. All receptors come from an adult with an advanced solid tumor such as melanoma, head and neck, liver or kidney cancer. The CDR3 runs from the conserved cysteine through the conserved F or W. D genes are given only for firm matches. Clone size is shown for a subset of rows, as once, few, many or a class of expanded clone.

NA | TRBJ2-4 | TRBV6-5 | few | TGTGCCAGCAGGCCGGGACTTCAAGGAAACATTCAGTACTTC | CASRPGLQGNIQYF
NA | TRBJ2-3 | TRBV19 | medium-sized | TGTGCCAGTAGTATAGCGAGCGGTGATACGCAGTATTTT | CASSIASGDTQYF
NA | TRBJ1-1 | TRBV25-1 | NA | TGTGCCAGCAGTGCACCAGAAAACACTGAAGCTTTCTTT | CASSAPENTEAFF
NA | TRBJ2-5 | TRBV19 | once | TGTGCCAGTAGTATTAAGGGGGAGGAGACCCAGTACTTC | CASSIKGEETQYF
NA | TRBJ2-7 | TRBV6-5 | NA | TGTGCCAGCGGGGTAGACGAGCAGTACTTC | CASGVDEQYF
TRBD1 | TRBJ1-5 | TRBV28 | NA | TGTGCCAGCAGTCAGACAGGGTGGGAGCCCCAGCATTTT | CASSQTGWEPQHF
NA | TRBJ1-1 | TRBV6-5 | NA | TGTGCCAGCAGTGATGGAGGGACTGAAGCTTTCTTT | CASSDGGTEAFF
TRBD1 | TRBJ1-2 | TRBV19 | NA | TGTGCCAGCACCCAGGGGGATTATGGCTACACCTTC | CASTQGDYGYTF
TRBD2 | TRBJ2-2 | TRBV11-1 | NA | TGTGCCAGCAGCTTAGTCGCGGGGGGCAACACCGGGGAGCTGTTTTTT | CASSLVAGGNTGELFF
NA | TRBJ1-1 | TRBV4-2 | once | TGTGCCAGCAGCCAAGATTGGCAGGCGGAGGTGAACACTGAAGCTTTCTTT | CASSQDWQAEVNTEAFF
NA | TRBJ2-7 | TRBV4-2 | NA | TGTGCCAGCAGCCAAGGTCCGGAAGGGGTCGACGAGCAGTACTTC | CASSQGPEGVDEQYF
TRBD2 | TRBJ2-1 | TRBV13 | NA | TGTGCCAGCAGCTTAAGGACTAGCGGCTTACCCTCCTACAATGAGCAGTTCTTC | CASSLRTSGLPSYNEQFF
NA | TRBJ2-2 | TRBV4-2 | NA | TGTGCCAGCAGCCAAGATCCCTCAGGGGGGGCCGGGGAGCTGTTTTTT | CASSQDPSGGAGELFF
TRBD1 | TRBJ2-7 | TRBV30 | NA | TGTGCCTGGAGTATGGGACAGGGTACCTACGAGCAGTACTTC | CAWSMGQGTYEQYF
NA | TRBJ2-1 | TRBV4-1 | NA | TGCGCCAGCAGCCAAGATGTCTTTGAGCAGTTCTTC | CASSQDVFEQFF
NA | TRBJ2-3 | TRBV11-1 | NA | TGTGCCAGCAGCTTGGAAGGGGATACGCAGTATTTT | CASSLEGDTQYF
NA | TRBJ1-5 | TRBV10-3 | NA | TGTGCCATCAGGTCGACAGTCAATAGCAATCAGCCCCAGCATTTT | CAIRSTVNSNQPQHF
NA | TRBJ1-2 | TRBV29-1 | few | TGCAGCGTTGACCCCGGGTGGGGGGATCATGGCTACACCTTC | CSVDPGWGDHGYTF
NA | TRBJ2-7 | TRBV5-6 | once | TGTGCCAGCAGCTTGCATCTGGGGCCCTACGAGCAGTACTTC | CASSLHLGPYEQYF
NA | TRBJ1-1 | TRBV27 | NA | TGTGCCAGCAGTTTGTCAGGGGCGAACACTGAAGCTTTCTTT | CASSLSGANTEAFF
NA | TRBJ1-1 | TRBV7-9 | NA | TGTGCCAGCAGAACCACGGACAGATTGAACACTGAAGCTTTCTTT | CASRTTDRLNTEAFF
NA | TRBJ2-2 | TRBV25-1 | NA | TGTGCCAGCAGTGAAAGGGATCGGGTATCCGGGGAGCTGTTTTTT | CASSERDRVSGELFF
TRBD2 | TRBJ2-7 | TRBV4-3 | NA | TGCGCCAGCAGCCAAGATCGAGCGGGAGGGCCGAGAGAGCAGTACTTC | CASSQDRAGGPREQYF
TRBD1 | TRBJ1-2 | TRBV2 | NA | TGTGCCAGCAGCCCGGGACAGGGGGCTTATGGCTACACCTTC | CASSPGQGAYGYTF
TRBD2 | TRBJ2-3 | TRBV6-4 | few | TGTGCCAGCAGTGACGGACTAGCGGGACCAGATACGCAGTATTTT | CASSDGLAGPDTQYF